Listed below are T cell receptor beta chains from one sample, sequenced in a study of regulatory T cells in long-lasting Graves disease. TCRdb independently ran MiXCR on the multiplex PCR reads; one entry per CDR3 protein. The sample consists of about 620,000 distinct CDR3 sequences, 16% of them appearing once. These data also formed part of another study, on T cells in Graves' hyperthyroidism and ophthalmopathy.

Specimen: peripheral blood mononuclear cells (PBMCs), collected at new diagnosis, from a patient treated with antithyroid drugs. All receptors come from a woman aged 25 to 39 with Graves disease. CDR3s include the opening cysteine and the closing phenylalanine or tryptophan. D genes are given only for firm matches. The size field is filled for only some rows; it gives once, few, many or a size class.

V	D	length	size	J	DNA	CDR3
TRBV7-3	TRBD2	19	few	TRBJ2-1	TGTGCCAGCAGCTTAAATCGGGGGACTAGCGGCCATAAAGGCAATGAGCAGTTCTTC	CASSLNRGTSGHKGNEQFF
TRBV18	-	15	few	TRBJ2-5	TGTGCCAGCTCAGTCTCGGACTTCGAAAGGGAGACCCAGTACTTC	CASSVSDFERETQYF
TRBV6-5	-	16	few	TRBJ1-6	TGTGCCAGCAGTTACTCGATCGTAGGGGTGAATTCACCCCTCCACTTT	CASSYSIVGVNSPLHF
TRBV10-3	-	16	-	TRBJ2-6	TGTGCCATCAGTGAGTCGGGGGCTGATGGGGCCAACGTCCTGACTTTC	CAISESGADGANVLTF
TRBV5-1	TRBD1	17	-	TRBJ2-3	TGCGCCAGCAGCTTCTCTCCGGGACAGGGGAGCACAGATACGCAGTATTTT	CASSFSPGQGSTDTQYF
TRBV4-1	-	14	-	TRBJ1-6	TGCGCCAGCAGCCCCTCAGCTGGGGTCTCACCCCTCCACTTT	CASSPSAGVSPLHF
TRBV7-3	-	15	many	TRBJ2-1	TGTGCCAGCAGCCCTGGACCCTCAGGGGTCCATGAGCAGTTCTTC	CASSPGPSGVHEQFF
TRBV3-1	-	15	-	TRBJ2-7	TGTGCCAGCAGCCAAGTATCCGGGACGGACTACGAGCAGTGCTTC	CASSQVSGTDYEQCF
TRBV10-1	-	12	few	TRBJ2-3	TGCGCCAGCAGTGAGGAAGAGGATACGCAGTATTTT	CASSEEEDTQYF
TRBV3-1	TRBD2	16	few	TRBJ2-2	TGTGCCAGCAGCCTTTATAGCGGGGGGAACACCGGGGAGCTGTTTTTT	CASSLYSGGNTGELFF
TRBV6-2/TRBV6-3	TRBD1	15	many	TRBJ1-3	TGTGCCAGCAGCGGGACAGGGTTCTCTGGAAACACCATATATTTT	CASSGTGFSGNTIYF
TRBV5-1	TRBD2	17	few	TRBJ2-1	TGCGCCAGCAGCCCCACGTCTAGCGGGAAGCTAGACAATGAGCAGTTCTTC	CASSPTSSGKLDNEQFF
TRBV5-6	-	13	-	TRBJ1-1	TGTGCCAGCAGCTTCCCCTCCCGGGTTGAAGCTTTCTTT	CASSFPSRVEAFF
TRBV19	-	11	few	TRBJ2-5	TGTGCCAGTAGTACGGGGAAGACCCAGTACTTC	CASSTGKTQYF
TRBV24-1	TRBD1	20	-	TRBJ1-2	TGTGCCACCAGTGGGAGTAACTATCGTCGGGGGGAACAGGGGGGCTATGGCTACACCTTC	CATSGSNYRRGEQGGYGYTF